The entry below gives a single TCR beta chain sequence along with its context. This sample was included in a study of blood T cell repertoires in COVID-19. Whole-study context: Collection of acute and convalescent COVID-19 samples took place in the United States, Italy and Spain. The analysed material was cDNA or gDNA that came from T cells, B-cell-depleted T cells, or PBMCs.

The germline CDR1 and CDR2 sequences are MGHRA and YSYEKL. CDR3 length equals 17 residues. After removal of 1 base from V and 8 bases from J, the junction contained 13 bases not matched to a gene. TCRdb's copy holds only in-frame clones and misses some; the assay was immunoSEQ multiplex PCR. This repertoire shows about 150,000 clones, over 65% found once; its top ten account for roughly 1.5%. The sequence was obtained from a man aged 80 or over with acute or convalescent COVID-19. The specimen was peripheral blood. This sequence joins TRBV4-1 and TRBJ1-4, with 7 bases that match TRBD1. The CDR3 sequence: CASSQGVAGGGREKLFF. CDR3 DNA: TGCGCCAGCAGCCAAGGCGTCGCGGGAGGGGGCCGGGAAAAACTGTTTTTT.